These 23 T cell receptor beta chains share one sample of origin, sequenced in a study of metastatic and nonmetastatic thyroid tumors (TCRdb year 2020). No patient had received any treatment before thyroid surgery. The library was obtained by PCR. Sequencing was carried out with an Illumina HiSeq 4000. Starting from the raw public reads, TCRdb applied fastp trimming at Q25, assembled clones with MiXCR and retained in-frame beta chains. Across this sample there are over 20,000 clones, with about a quarter seen only once. Together, the top ten hold 18% of the sample. Specimen: blood. These receptors all come from a male donor with papillary thyroid cancer or a benign thyroid nodule (not recorded which). Some clones in this sample may be carry-over from other donors' samples.

The rearrangement uses TRBV7-2 and TRBJ1-1; a weak D match, TRBD1 (5 bases). Germline V gene data show CDR1 as SGHTA and CDR2 as FQGNSA. The CDR3 has 15 amino acids. The V gene lost 4 bases and the J gene lost 4 bases, with 16 bases spanning the gap. The DNA for the CDR3 is TGTGCCAGCAGCTCCGTGAGGTCGGGGGGCACTGAAGCTTTCTTT. Amino acid sequence: CASSSVRSGGTEAFF.

As for this clone: Relative to the germline gene, one junction end is altered; a read error may explain this. The chain combines TRBV6-1 with TRBJ2-7, with TRBD1 matching 7 bases. CDR1 is MNHNS and CDR2 is SASEGT in the germline V gene. CDR3 length: 15 amino acids. For the CDR3, the DNA is TGTGCCGGCAGCCTAAGGGACAGTGTACCCTACGAGCAGTACTTC. It is translated as CAGSLRDSVPYEQYF.

On this clone itself: At one end the junction does not follow the germline gene, possibly because of a read error. The chain combines TRBV4-3 with TRBJ2-3; D ambiguous. The CDR3 extends over 13 amino acids. CDR1 and CDR2 (germline): LGHNA, YSLEER. The CDR3 region is CASIQDRTMEHYF. CDR3 bases: TGCGCCAGCATCCAAGATAGAACGATGGAGCATTATTTT.

This clone is labeled medium-sized. The V and J genes are TRBV20-1 and TRBJ2-7; possibly TRBD2 for D (6 bases). Germline V gene lookup returns CDR1 DFQATT and CDR2 SNEGSKA (reference sequence). Trimming stripped 7 bases from V and 3 bases from J, with 7 bases between. There are 10 residues in the CDR3. The CDR3 nucleotides read TGCAGTGGCGGGGTCTACGAGCAGTACTTC. It codes for CSGGVYEQYF.

This clone has ten or more counts. The chain employs TRBV6-1 and TRBJ1-5; D is unresolved. Per the germline V gene, CDR1 is MNHNS and CDR2 is SASEGT. There are 15 residues in the CDR3. V lost 6 bases to trimming and J lost 1 base, with 13 bases between them. The CDR3 spells CASSLGRMSNQPQHF. As DNA, the CDR3 is TGTGCCAGCAGCCTCGGACGGATGAGCAATCAGCCCCAGCATTTT.

This clone was counted ten times or more. At one end the junction does not follow the germline gene, possibly because of a read error. At the DNA level, this CDR3 is encoded by other sequences in the same sample as well. V and J are TRBV2 and TRBJ1-1; weak D call: TRBD1 (6 bases). The CDR3 totals 14 residues. Per the germline V gene, CDR1 is SNHLY and CDR2 is FYNNEI. The CDR3: CASSDRGSYTEAFF. CDR3 DNA sequence: TGTGCTAGCAGTGATAGGGGGTCGTACACTGAAGCTTTCTTT. The complete variable domain, with remaining parts taken from reference TRBV2 and TRBJ1-1, reads EPEVTQTPSHQVTQMGQEVILRCVPISNHLYFYWYRQILGQKVEFLVSFYNNEISEKSEIFDDQFSVERPDGSNFTLKIRSTKLEDSAMYFCASSDRGSYTEAFFGQGTRLTVV.

This clone came up a few times. A read error is possible here, since a much larger clone lies one base away. V is TRBV6-2 or TRBV6-3 and J is TRBJ1-6; 8 bases map to TRBD1. The CDR3 is made up of 14 amino acids. Per germline, CDR1 MNHEY and CDR2 SVGEGT. V trimming: 8 bases; J trimming: 9 bases; junction bases outside the gene matches: 9. The CDR3 DNA reads as TGTGCCAGCGGACCCGGGACAGGATTTTCACCCCTCCACTTT. The encoded protein is CASGPGTGFSPLHF.

Relative to its sample, this clone is medium-sized. This chain links TRBV11-2 with TRBJ2-7; TRBD2 matches at 12 bases. Germline CDR1 reads SGHAT; CDR2 reads FQNNGV. V shed 5 bases, J shed 7 bases, and the junction held 9 bases outside the gene matches. The CDR3 spans 15 residues. In DNA, the CDR3 is TGTGCCAGCAGCATCCCTAGCGGGAGGGTCTGGGAGCAGTACTTC. This encodes CASSIPSGRVWEQYF.

The sample holds many counts of this clone. One end of the junction is discordant with germline, which a read error may explain. This chain uses TRBV27 with TRBJ1-1; D perhaps matches TRBD1 (5 bases). Germline-derived CDR1 and CDR2 are MNHEY and SMNVEV (reference sequence). This CDR3 is 16 amino acids long. This chain's CDR3 is CASSLWAGTLNTEAFF. In nucleotides, the CDR3 is TGTGCCAGCAGCTTATGGGCAGGGACCTTGAACACTGAAGCTTTCTTT.

This clone was detected only a few times. This chain joins TRBV6-5 and TRBJ2-1; D remains unclear. Germline CDR1 MNHEY, CDR2 SVGAGI. V gave up 7 bases and J gave up 7 bases, with 11 bases separating them. CDR3 length equals 12 residues. This CDR3 reads CASTMVVNEQFF. In DNA form, the CDR3 reads TGTGCCAGCACAATGGTCGTGAATGAGCAGTTCTTC.

This clone was picked up many times. This chain uses TRBV28 with TRBJ2-6, with D perhaps matching TRBD1 (5 bases). V lost 8 bases, J lost 0 bases, and 23 bases lay in between. The CDR3 sequence is 19 residues long. Germline V gives CDR1 MDHEN, CDR2 SYDVKM. CDR3 coding DNA: TGTGCCAGCTTTGGAAGGGGTCAAATAAAATCCTCTGGGGCCAACGTCCTGACTTTC. As protein: CASFGRGQIKSSGANVLTF.

This clone came up many times. At one of its ends the junction is not consistent with the germline gene, which may arise from a read error. The chain joins TRBV28 to TRBJ1-1, with D uncertain. Germline loops: CDR1 MDHEN, CDR2 SYDVKM. This CDR3 has 8 amino acids. The CDR3 DNA is TGTGCCAGCGGTGAAGTTTTCTTT. Encoded protein: CASGEVFF.

This clone has ten or more counts. V and J are TRBV13 and TRBJ2-1; 7 nucleotides align to TRBD2. This CDR3 region has 14 residues. V trimming: 3 bases; J trimming: 14 bases; junction bases outside the gene matches: 13. The germline CDR1 and CDR2 sequences are PRHDT and FYEKMQ (reference sequence). The CDR3 region is CASSFGADGGRKFF. Here the CDR3 DNA reads TGTGCCAGCAGCTTTGGGGCAGACGGGGGGAGGAAGTTCTTC.

V gene TRBV11-1 combines with J gene TRBJ2-1; D is possibly TRBD2 (7 bases). Germline V gene sequence: CDR1 SGHAT, CDR2 FQDESV (reference sequence). CDR3 size: 15 residues. CDR3 coding DNA: TGTACAAGCAGCTCAACTGAACTAGCGACAGGTGAGCAGTTCTTC. Protein: CTSSSTELATGEQFF.

On this clone itself: This could be a read error, since a much larger clone is one nucleotide away. In DNA form, the CDR3 reads TGTGCCAGCAGCTTGCTGGACAGAGCCACATATACGCAGTATTTT. Its translation is CASSLLDRATYTQYF. This sequence joins TRBV5-4 and TRBJ2-3; D may be TRBD1 (6 bases). Germline V gene sequence: CDR1 SGHNT, CDR2 YYREEE (reference sequence). CDR3 size: 15 residues.

This clone appeared a few times. At one end the junction does not follow the germline gene, possibly because of a read error. V and J are TRBV27 and TRBJ1-1; weak D call: TRBD1 (5 bases). The CDR3 is 13 amino acids. CDR1 and CDR2 (germline): MNHEY, SMNVEV (reference sequence). The CDR3 loop is CASSFRDGRVAFF. The CDR3 region has the DNA TGTGCAAGCAGTTTCCGGGACGGTCGTGTGGCTTTCTTT.

This clone came up many times. This chain links TRBV12-3 or TRBV12-4 with TRBJ1-5, with D perhaps TRBD1 (5 bases). V dropped 6 bases and J dropped 5 bases, with 11 bases sitting between them. The CDR3 sequence is 13 residues long. DNA of the CDR3: TGTGCCAGCAGCCGGACACGCTATCAGCCCCAGCATTTT. Its translation is CASSRTRYQPQHF.

In its sample, this clone ranks as medium-sized. The gene calls are TRBV28 and TRBJ1-6; no definite D call. Looked up from germline, CDR1 is MDHEN and CDR2 is SYDVKM. This CDR3 is 14 amino acids long. The V and J ends lost 6 bases and 7 bases respectively, with 13 bases between them. The CDR3 reads CASSLPGRNSPLHF. The CDR3 nucleotides read TGTGCCAGCAGCCTCCCTGGGCGGAATTCACCCCTCCACTTT.

The table lists this clone with many counts. This rearrangement joins TRBV29-1 to TRBJ1-1, with 9 bases identical to TRBD1. This CDR3 contains 14 residues. J gave up 5 bases and V 4 bases, and 8 bases lay outside the gene matches. Per germline, CDR1 SQVTM and CDR2 ANQGSEA. CDR3 region: CSVVVRGQGTEAFF. The CDR3 nucleotides read TGCAGCGTTGTCGTACGGGGACAGGGAACTGAAGCTTTCTTT.

In its sample, this clone is medium-sized. Other DNA sequences in the sample encode the same CDR3. This chain uses TRBV20-1 with TRBJ2-7; TRBD2 might be the D (6 bases). The CDR3 length is 14 residues. Trimming took 6 bases from V and 6 from J, leaving 21 bases between them. Germline assignment: CDR1 DFQATT and CDR2 SNEGSKA (reference sequence). The chain's CDR3 is CSAPPPGLESEQYF. The CDR3 DNA is TGCAGTGCCCCGCCTCCGGGACTGGAGTCCGAGCAGTACTTC.

This clone occurred a few times. The rearrangement uses TRBV6-4 and TRBJ1-5; no clear D. The CDR3 has 13 residues. Germline V gene sequence: CDR1 MRHNA, CDR2 SNTAGT. With 3 bases removed from V and 4 bases from J, the gap between germline ends came to 7 bases. The CDR3 DNA reads as TGTGCCAGCAGTGATCGCGTTAATCAGCCCCAGCATTTT. Amino acids: CASSDRVNQPQHF.

As regards this clone: At one of its ends the junction is not consistent with the germline gene, which may arise from a read error. The chain combines TRBV6-2 or TRBV6-3 with TRBJ1-2, with D possibly matching TRBD1 (6 bases). Germline assignment: CDR1 MNHEY and CDR2 SVGEGT. The length of the CDR3 is 12 residues. The CDR3 protein is CVSIRGQGGYTF. Here the CDR3 DNA reads TGTGTCAGCATCCGGGGGCAGGGTGGCTACACCTTC.

This clone was picked up a small number of times. The J gene is TRBJ2-3, the V gene TRBV28; D gene unclear. Looked up from germline, CDR1 is MDHEN and CDR2 is SYDVKM. Trimming took off 1 base at V and 4 bases at J, with 15 bases between the two ends. The CDR3 spans 16 residues. CDR3 in amino acids: CASSLSQEHRADTQYF. The DNA of the CDR3 is TGTGCCAGCAGTTTATCCCAAGAACACCGGGCAGATACGCAGTATTTT. Complete variable domain (other parts from reference TRBV28 and TRBJ2-3): DVKVTQSSRYLVKRTGEKVFLECVQDMDHENMFWYRQDPGLGLRLIYFSYDVKMKEKGDIPEGYSVSREKKERFSLILESASTNQTSMYLCASSLSQEHRADTQYFGPGTRLTVL.